This is a list of T cell receptor beta chains from one sample in a study of T cell responses to AZD1222 COVID-19 vaccine. Libraries were prepared by immunoSEQ multiplex PCR; TCRdb keeps only in-frame clonotypes and omits some of them. The sample has around 94,000 clones; around 85% are singletons. The sequenced sample was peripheral blood, obtained 28 days after the second AZD1222 dose. The receptors come from an adult who received the AZD1222 COVID-19 vaccine. Each CDR3 is given with its conserved first and last residue. The D gene is left open where the match is weak. The size entry is marked missing in some rows and otherwise reads once, few, many or a size class.

few,TRBJ2-2,TRBV2,TRBD1,CASIGTGGTGELFF,TGTGCCAGCATCGGGACAGGGGGAACCGGGGAGCTGTTTTTT
.,TRBJ2-6,TRBV27,.,CASSSHLRVAAGANVLTF,TGTGCCAGCAGTTCCCACTTGAGGGTCGCGGCTGGGGCCAACGTCCTGACTTTC
.,TRBJ2-1,TRBV27,.,CASSSPRSSRARGNEQFF,TGTGCCAGCAGTTCCCCCAGGTCGTCCCGGGCCCGCGGGAATGAGCAGTTCTTC
once,TRBJ2-5,TRBV30,.,CAWNPGMETQYF,TGTGCCTGGAATCCTGGAATGGAGACCCAGTACTTC
once,TRBJ2-3,TRBV21-1,.,CASSKATKGDTQYF,TGTGCCAGCAGCAAAGCTACTAAAGGAGATACGCAGTATTTT
once,TRBJ2-5,TRBV15,.,CATSRDRQETQYF,TGTGCCACCAGCAGAGACAGGCAAGAGACCCAGTACTTC
few,TRBJ2-5,TRBV15,.,CATSRESALMERRETQYF,TGTGCCACCAGCAGAGAGTCCGCGTTAATGGAAAGGAGAGAGACCCAGTACTTC
few,TRBJ1-4,TRBV28,.,CASSSVPQAGGDFNEKLFF,TGTGCCAGCAGTTCAGTGCCTCAGGCAGGAGGGGACTTTAATGAAAAACTGTTTTTT
.,TRBJ1-2,TRBV5-1,.,CASSSGHGLTGYTF,TGCGCCAGCAGCTCGGGACACGGACTTACTGGCTACACCTTC
.,TRBJ2-5,TRBV12-3/TRBV12-4,.,CASSLGRQETQYF,TGTGCCAGCAGCCTGGGCCGGCAAGAGACCCAGTACTTC
.,TRBJ1-4,TRBV18,.,CASSPRRPEKLFF,TGTGCCAGCTCACCACGCCGACCTGAAAAACTGTTTTTT
.,TRBJ2-7,TRBV23-1,.,CASSPFRPSRTIYSYEQYF,TGCGCCAGCAGTCCCTTTAGGCCAAGTAGGACTATTTATTCCTACGAGCAGTACTTC
once,TRBJ1-2,TRBV4-1,.,CASSQGTGTTNYGYTF,TGCGCCAGCAGCCAAGGTACCGGGACAACCAACTATGGCTACACCTTC
.,TRBJ1-1,TRBV10-3,.,CATRGANTEAFF,TGTGCCACCCGGGGGGCGAACACTGAAGCTTTCTTT
few,TRBJ2-6,TRBV28,.,CASSLATSGANVLTF,TGTGCCAGCAGTTTGGCCACTTCTGGGGCCAACGTCCTGACTTTC
.,TRBJ1-2,TRBV6-4,.,CASSDSNGVSYTF,TGTGCCAGCAGTGACTCGAATGGGGTCAGCTACACCTTC
.,TRBJ2-3,TRBV4-2,.,CASSQAVRGGSTDTQYF,TGTGCCAGCAGCCAAGCCGTGAGGGGGGGGAGCACAGATACGCAGTATTTT
once,TRBJ1-5,TRBV28,TRBD1,CASRMRAGGNQPQHF,TGTGCCAGCAGGATGCGAGCAGGGGGAAATCAGCCCCAGCATTTT
.,TRBJ2-3,TRBV18,TRBD2,CASSRIAGEGADTQYF,TGTGCCAGCTCACGGATAGCGGGGGAGGGCGCAGATACGCAGTATTTT
.,TRBJ2-3,TRBV28,TRBD1,CASSPLRDRVLGHTDTQYF,TGTGCCAGCAGCCCTCTCCGGGACAGGGTATTAGGTCACACAGATACGCAGTATTTT
.,TRBJ2-7,TRBV11-2,TRBD2,CASSLDGRGSSSYEQYF,TGTGCCAGCAGCTTAGACGGGAGGGGATCGAGCTCCTACGAGCAGTACTTC
.,TRBJ2-5,TRBV5-1,.,CASSFFLHEETQYF,TGCGCCAGCAGCTTTTTCTTACATGAAGAGACCCAGTACTTC
.,TRBJ1-6,TRBV5-6,TRBD1,CASSLGRDRDNSPLHF,TGTGCCAGCAGCTTGGGCCGGGACAGGGATAATTCACCCCTCCACTTT
.,TRBJ2-3,TRBV9,TRBD2,CASSDPTTRDYSTDTQYF,TGTGCCAGCAGCGATCCTACAACCCGGGACTATAGCACAGATACGCAGTATTTT
once,TRBJ2-2,TRBV18,TRBD1,CASSPLTGGDTGELFF,TGTGCCAGCTCACCACTAACAGGGGGAGACACCGGGGAGCTGTTTTTT
few,TRBJ1-4,TRBV4-2,.,CASSQDGGGEREKLFF,TGTGCCAGCAGCCAAGATGGGGGAGGGGAACGGGAAAAACTGTTTTTT
.,TRBJ2-1,TRBV7-7,TRBD2,CASNRTSGDSYNEQFF,TGTGCTAGCAACCGGACTAGCGGGGACTCCTACAATGAGCAGTTCTTC
.,TRBJ1-1,TRBV12-3/TRBV12-4,.,CASSLEASTEAFF,TGTGCCAGCAGTTTAGAGGCGAGCACTGAAGCTTTCTTT
.,TRBJ2-1,TRBV15,TRBD2,CATGGLAGGRGYNEQFF,TGTGCCACCGGAGGGCTAGCGGGGGGAAGAGGCTACAATGAGCAGTTCTTC
.,TRBJ2-7,TRBV5-8,TRBD1,CASSRTGGDYEQYF,TGTGCCAGCAGCCGGACAGGGGGCGACTACGAGCAGTACTTC
once,TRBJ2-1,TRBV2,.,CASSEPSGRDSYNEQFF,TGTGCCAGCAGTGAACCCTCAGGGCGTGATTCCTACAATGAGCAGTTCTTC
.,TRBJ2-1,TRBV7-9,TRBD2,CASSLWTGGRAPNEQFF,TGTGCCAGCAGCTTATGGACAGGCGGGAGGGCACCGAATGAGCAGTTCTTC
.,TRBJ2-2,TRBV5-1,.,CASSLNPGGFRELFF,TGCGCCAGCAGCTTAAATCCAGGGGGGTTCCGGGAGCTGTTTTTT
.,TRBJ2-7,TRBV5-4,.,CASSLGRKLDEQYF,TGTGCCAGCAGCTTGGGGAGGAAGCTAGACGAGCAGTACTTC
.,TRBJ2-2,TRBV28,TRBD1,CASSPGQGETGELFF,TGTGCCAGCAGCCCGGGACAGGGAGAGACCGGGGAGCTGTTTTTT
.,TRBJ1-1,TRBV27,.,CASSSRQRMNTEAFF,TGTGCCAGCAGTTCAAGACAGAGAATGAACACTGAAGCTTTCTTT
few,TRBJ2-2,TRBV20-1,.,CSASGTGEAGELFF,TGCAGTGCTAGTGGTACAGGGGAGGCCGGGGAGCTGTTTTTT
.,TRBJ2-7,TRBV11-2,.,CASSLVQGYEQYF,TGTGCCAGCAGCTTAGTCCAGGGCTACGAGCAGTACTTC
.,TRBJ2-3,TRBV27,TRBD2,CASSKPLAGATDTQYF,TGTGCCAGCAGTAAGCCTCTAGCGGGGGCCACAGATACGCAGTATTTT
once,TRBJ1-1,TRBV29-1,.,CSAGRELNTEAFF,TGCAGCGCTGGTCGGGAATTGAACACTGAAGCTTTCTTT
.,TRBJ2-5,TRBV28,.,CASSWRGETQYF,TGTGCCAGCAGCTGGAGGGGAGAGACCCAGTACTTC
.,TRBJ1-4,TRBV28,.,CASSLTGATNEKLFF,TGTGCCAGCAGCCTCACAGGAGCAACTAATGAAAAACTGTTTTTT
.,TRBJ1-1,TRBV19,.,CASSIAAVSNTEAFF,TGTGCCAGTAGTATAGCAGCGGTCTCGAACACTGAAGCTTTCTTT
.,TRBJ2-5,TRBV6-5,.,CASAGLFSGETQYF,TGTGCCAGTGCGGGACTTTTCTCAGGGGAGACCCAGTACTTC
.,TRBJ2-3,TRBV6-5,TRBD1,CASKNRGADTQYF,TGTGCCAGCAAAAACAGGGGAGCAGATACGCAGTATTTT
.,TRBJ1-6,TRBV7-9,.,CASSFEGGINSPLHF,TGTGCCAGCAGCTTTGAGGGCGGAATAAATTCACCCCTCCACTTT
once,TRBJ1-1,TRBV7-2,.,CASSLGPMNTEAFF,TGTGCCAGCAGCTTGGGTCCCATGAACACTGAAGCTTTCTTT
few,TRBJ2-3,TRBV4-3,TRBD2,CASSQDRAGLAGGPGTDTQYF,TGCGCCAGCAGCCAAGACCGCGCGGGACTAGCGGGAGGGCCCGGCACAGATACGCAGTATTTT
.,TRBJ1-3,TRBV5-1,.,CASSRSDGGNTIYF,TGCGCCAGCAGCCGGTCAGATGGTGGAAACACCATATATTTT
.,TRBJ2-3,TRBV12-5,TRBD2,CASGLGATSSDTQYF,TGTGCTAGTGGTTTAGGGGCGACTAGCTCAGATACGCAGTATTTT
once,TRBJ2-4,TRBV2,TRBD1,CASRAGQGEGKNIQYF,TGTGCCAGCAGGGCCGGACAGGGGGAGGGCAAAAACATTCAGTACTTC
.,TRBJ2-7,TRBV18,.,CASSPTSYEQYF,TGTGCCAGCTCACCGACTTCCTACGAGCAGTACTTC
.,TRBJ2-1,TRBV7-3,TRBD2,CASSLASGAYNEQFF,TGTGCCAGCAGCTTAGCTAGCGGAGCTTACAATGAGCAGTTCTTC
.,TRBJ2-1,TRBV18,.,CASSPTGYNEQFF,TGTGCCAGCTCACCAACCGGCTACAATGAGCAGTTCTTC
.,TRBJ1-2,TRBV5-1,.,CASSFNQGLYGYTF,TGCGCCAGCAGCTTTAATCAGGGTTTGTATGGCTACACCTTC
few,TRBJ1-5,TRBV27,.,CASSPRQVPAYSNQPQHF,TGTGCCAGCAGTCCAAGACAGGTTCCCGCATATAGCAATCAGCCCCAGCATTTT
.,TRBJ1-5,TRBV6-5,TRBD1,CASSLQGSQPQHF,TGTGCCAGCAGTCTACAGGGGAGTCAGCCCCAGCATTTT
.,TRBJ1-3,TRBV28,.,CASSGGSFTGNTIYF,TGTGCCAGCAGTGGGGGTAGTTTCACTGGAAACACCATATATTTT